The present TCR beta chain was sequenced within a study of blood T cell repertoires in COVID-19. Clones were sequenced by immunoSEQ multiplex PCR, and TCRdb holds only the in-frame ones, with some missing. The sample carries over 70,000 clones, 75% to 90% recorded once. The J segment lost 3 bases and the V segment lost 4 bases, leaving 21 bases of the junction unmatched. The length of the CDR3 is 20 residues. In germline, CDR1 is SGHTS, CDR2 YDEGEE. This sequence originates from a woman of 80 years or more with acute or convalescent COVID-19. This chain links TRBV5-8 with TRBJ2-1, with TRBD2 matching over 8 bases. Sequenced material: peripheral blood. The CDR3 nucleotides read TGTGCCAGCAGCCCGGTACCCCCCCCATCGTCAGCGGGGGTCTACAATGAGCAGTTCTTC. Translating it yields CASSPVPPPSSAGVYNEQFF.